The 21 T cell receptor beta chains below come from one sample, sequenced in a study of T cell repertoires and leukemia-associated antigens. One entry per CDR3 protein, called by TCRdb with MiXCR from the 5' RACE reads. This table holds approximately 10,000 distinct CDR3 sequences, around two fifths found once. These receptors have no identified antigens. The material sequenced was CD3+ T cells sorted from blood and cultured. The receptors here all came from a female donor in good health.

This rearrangement joins TRBV20-1 to TRBJ2-2, with 8 nucleotides matching TRBD2. V dropped 6 bases and J dropped 4; count of bases not matched to a gene: 4. CDR1 and CDR2 (germline): DFQATT, SNEGSKA (reference sequence). The length of the CDR3 is 13 residues. The CDR3 nucleotides read TGCAGTGCAGGGACTAGGGGCACCGGGGAGCTGTTTTTT. It codes for CSAGTRGTGELFF.

The rearrangement uses TRBV20-1 and TRBJ2-5; D unresolved. The germline V and J ends were trimmed by 5 bases and 2 bases, with 12 bases remaining between them. Per germline, CDR1 DFQATT and CDR2 SNEGSKA (reference sequence). CDR3 length equals 13 residues. CDR3 loop: CSAGYEAQETQYF. Here the CDR3 DNA reads TGCAGTGCTGGTTACGAGGCACAAGAGACCCAGTACTTC.

The chain joins TRBV5-1 to TRBJ2-2; D uncertain. The germline V and J ends were trimmed by 1 base and 5 bases, with 3 bases remaining between them. CDR1 and CDR2 from the germline V gene are SGHRS and YFSETQ. The CDR3 loop spans 12 amino acids. This CDR3 reads CASSLFTGELFF. DNA of the CDR3: TGCGCCAGCAGCTTGTTTACCGGGGAGCTGTTTTTT.

The DNA of the CDR3 is TGTGCCAGCAGCTTAAACCTCGAGAGCTCCTACAATGAGCAGTTCTTC. Its protein product is CASSLNLESSYNEQFF. The chain has TRBV11-1 and TRBJ2-1; D gene unclear. Germline V lookup: CDR1 SGHAT, CDR2 FQDESV (reference sequence). The CDR3 covers 16 residues. V lost 2 bases and J 0 bases, leaving 11 bases between the germline ends.

In its sample, this clonotype was seen many times. The chain links TRBV7-6 to TRBJ2-5; either TRBD1 or TRBD2 may fit D (6 bases each). The germline V and J ends were trimmed by 4 bases and 5 bases, with 17 bases remaining between them. CDR1 is SGHVS and CDR2 is FNYEAQ in the germline V gene. CDR3 length: 15 amino acids. In nucleotides, the CDR3 is TGTGCCAGCAGCTACACCGGGGGCAAAGCGGAGACCCAGTACTTC. This gives the protein CASSYTGGKAETQYF.

This rearrangement joins TRBV5-1 to TRBJ2-5; D ambiguous. V was shortened by 4 bases and J by 0 bases, with 4 bases between the two germline ends. There are 12 residues in the CDR3. Germline V gene lookup returns CDR1 SGHRS and CDR2 YFSETQ. The CDR3 nucleotides read TGCGCCAGCAGCCGTGACCAAGAGACCCAGTACTTC. Amino acid sequence: CASSRDQETQYF.

On this clonotype: The CDR3 does not close with the conserved phenylalanine or tryptophan, likely indicating a read error. The gene calls are TRBV20-1 and TRBJ2-7; the match to TRBD1 covers 7 bases. Looked up from germline, CDR1 is DFQATT and CDR2 is SNEGSKA (reference sequence). With V trimmed by 6 bases and J by 1 base, 12 bases remained unmatched. The CDR3 covers 15 residues. As DNA, the CDR3 is TGCAGTGCCCCCCAGGGCGGCAGGGGGTCCTACGAGCAGTACTCC. Residues: CSAPQGGRGSYEQYS.

The DNA of the CDR3 is TGCAGTGCTAGCCGACAGGGTATCTCTGGGGCCAACGTCCTGACTTTC. Translation: CSASRQGISGANVLTF. The V call is TRBV20-1, the J call TRBJ2-6; 7 nucleotides agree with TRBD1. After removal of 3 bases from V and 0 bases from J, the junction contained 5 bases not matched to a gene. CDR1 is DFQATT and CDR2 is SNEGSKA in the germline V gene (reference sequence). The CDR3 extends over 16 amino acids.

On this clonotype itself: A much larger clone sits a single nucleotide away, making a read error possible. The chain combines TRBV20-1 with TRBJ1-1; D is unclear. CDR1 is DFQATT, CDR2 SNEGSKA, per germline (reference sequence). V shed 3 bases and J shed 6 bases, with 20 bases lying between them. The CDR3 is made up of 15 amino acids. CDR3 nucleotides: TGCAGTGCTAGTTTCCTCACCGCCGGCGGCGCTGAAGCTTTCTTT. This translates into CSASFLTAGGAEAFF.

Judged by abundance, this clonotype is medium-sized (0.01 to 0.1%). The chain employs TRBV18 and TRBJ2-7; unclear D gene. Germline lookup yields CDR1 KGHSH and CDR2 LQKENI. CDR3 length: 13 residues. V dropped 3 bases and J dropped 3 bases, with 9 bases sitting between them. The CDR3 reads CASSPVPGYEQYF. The CDR3 DNA follows: TGTGCCAGCTCACCCGTCCCCGGCTACGAGCAGTACTTC.

This clonotype was seen a single time. The gene calls are TRBV5-6 and TRBJ2-3; 8 bases are shared with TRBD1. The CDR3 contains 14 residues. Trimming removed 7 bases from V and 4 bases from J; junction bases left unmatched: 8. CDR1 and CDR2 from the germline V gene are SGHDT and YYEEEE. This CDR3 is CASGPSGGADTQYF. In nucleotides, the CDR3 is TGTGCCAGCGGCCCTTCAGGGGGCGCAGATACGCAGTATTTT.

In its sample, this clonotype was seen a few times. The genes are TRBV12-3 or TRBV12-4 and TRBJ1-4, with TRBD1 matching over 8 bases. The CDR3 extends over 14 amino acids. J gave up 4 bases and V 3 bases, and 1 base lay outside the gene matches. The CDR3 DNA reads TGTGCCAGCAGTTTTGGACAGGGTAATGAAAAACTGTTTTTT. The encoded protein is CASSFGQGNEKLFF.

In this sample, this clonotype turned up a few times. The chain joins TRBV6-2 or TRBV6-3 to TRBJ2-2; 11 bases map to TRBD1. Germline CDR1 and CDR2: MNHEY and SVGEGT. Trimming at V came to 5 bases and at J to 6 bases, leaving 8 bases not matched to a gene. The CDR3 totals 16 residues. The CDR3 DNA follows: TGTGCCAGCAGTCACCGGACAGGGGGCATTTCCGGGGAGCTGTTTTTT. Translating it yields CASSHRTGGISGELFF.

Turning to this clonotype: At one end the junction does not follow the germline gene, possibly because of a read error. This rearrangement joins TRBV7-2 to TRBJ2-7, with D possibly being TRBD2 (5 bases). The CDR3 loop spans 16 amino acids. Per the germline V gene, CDR1 is SGHTA and CDR2 is FQGNSA. The CDR3 loop is CASNRVRGLRIFEQYF. CDR3 nucleotides: TGTGCCAGCAACCGAGTACGGGGATTGCGCATTTTTGAGCAATACTTC.

This rearrangement joins TRBV5-1 to TRBJ1-3; no clear D gene. The CDR3 spans 14 residues. The V gene's germline CDR1 is SGHRS and CDR2 YFSETQ. Trimming took 4 bases from V and 2 from J, leaving 10 bases between them. The CDR3 loop is CASSAQGTGNTIYF. DNA for the CDR3: TGCGCCAGCAGCGCCCAAGGGACTGGAAACACCATATATTTT.

Concerning this clonotype: The germline gene is not matched at one end of the junction; a read error may be the cause. V is TRBV6-6 and J is TRBJ2-3; 8 bases line up with TRBD2. Germline CDR1 MNHNY, CDR2 SVGAGI (reference sequence). This CDR3 comprises 15 residues. In DNA form, the CDR3 reads TGTGCTAGCACCGACGGGAGGGCCGGGGTAGATACGCAGTATTTT. Translated: CASTDGRAGVDTQYF.

This clonotype was detected many times. V gene TRBV11-3 combines with J gene TRBJ2-1; D call uncertain. The CDR3 extends over 13 amino acids. CDR1 is SGHNT and CDR2 is YENEEA in the germline V gene. The chain's CDR3 is CATEGPWGNEQFF. CDR3 nucleotides: TGTGCGACCGAAGGGCCCTGGGGCAATGAGCAGTTCTTC.

Note on this clonotype: One end of the junction fails to match germline, which may point to a read error. The chain carries TRBV20-1 and TRBJ2-3; 8 bases fit TRBD2. Germline V CDR1 and CDR2: DFQATT, SNEGSKA (reference sequence). The CDR3 is 13 amino acids. CDR3 in amino acids: CSAKSGSTDTRYF. The CDR3 DNA sequence: TGCAGTGCCAAAAGCGGGAGCACAGATACGCGGTATTTT.

Ten or more counts support this clonotype. The gene calls are TRBV18 and TRBJ2-3; tentatively, D is TRBD1 or TRBD2 (5 bases each). V lost 3 bases and J lost 2, with 18 bases in between. The CDR3 extends over 17 amino acids. The germline gives CDR1 KGHSH, CDR2 LQKENI. CDR3: CASSPLAPGTDTDTQYF. The CDR3 DNA reads TGTGCCAGCTCACCTCTAGCCCCAGGGACCGACACAGATACGCAGTATTTT.

This clonotype was seen repeatedly, ten times or more. The V and J genes are TRBV12-3 or TRBV12-4 and TRBJ2-1; D perhaps matches TRBD2 (7 bases). V was clipped by 10 bases and J by 6 bases, with 13 bases between them. The CDR3 is 12 amino acids. In nucleotides, the CDR3 is TGTGCCATCAAGGGGGGGGTCAATGAGCAGTTCTTC. Translating it yields CAIKGGVNEQFF.

Ten or more counts support this clonotype. This chain connects TRBV27 to TRBJ2-1; D possibly corresponds to TRBD2 (7 bases). This CDR3 is 15 amino acids long. The V gene's germline CDR1 is MNHEY and CDR2 SMNVEV (reference sequence). Trimming shortened V by 6 bases and J by 4 bases, and 16 bases separated the two germline ends. Written as DNA, the CDR3 is TGTGCCAGCAGCACTAAAGGGGGGGAATACAATGAGCAGTTCTTC. It specifies CASSTKGGEYNEQFF.